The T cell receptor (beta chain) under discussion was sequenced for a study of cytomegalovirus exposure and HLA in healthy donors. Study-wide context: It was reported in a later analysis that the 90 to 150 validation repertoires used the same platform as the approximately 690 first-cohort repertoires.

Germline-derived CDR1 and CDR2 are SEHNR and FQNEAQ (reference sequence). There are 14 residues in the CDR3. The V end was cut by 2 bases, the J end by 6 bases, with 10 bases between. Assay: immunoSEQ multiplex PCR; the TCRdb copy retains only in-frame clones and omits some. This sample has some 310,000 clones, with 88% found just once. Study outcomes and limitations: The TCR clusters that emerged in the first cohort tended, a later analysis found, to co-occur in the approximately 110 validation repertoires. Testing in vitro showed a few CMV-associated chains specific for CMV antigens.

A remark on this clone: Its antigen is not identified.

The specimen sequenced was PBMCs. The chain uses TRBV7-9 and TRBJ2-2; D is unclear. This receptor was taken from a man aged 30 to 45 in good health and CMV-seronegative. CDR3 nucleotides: TGTGCCAGCAGCTTAATCGCGAGTTCCGGGGAGCTGTTTTTT. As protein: CASSLIASSGELFF.